This T cell receptor beta chain was observed in a study of neurological immune-mediated disorders (dated by TCRdb to about 2019). With regard to the full study: Among the approximately 35 multiple sclerosis patients, relapsing-remitting MS accounted for around 30 and secondary progressive MS accounted for 3. Peripheral blood TCR-beta repertoires from patients with HTLV-I-associated myelopathy (HAM/TSP), patients with multiple sclerosis, and healthy controls were compared in the study using UMI-based sequencing. Alongside PBMC samples, the set of some 100 TCR-beta libraries contained longitudinal samples, technical triplicates, and paired CD4+ and CD8+ T-cell subsets that had been sorted. Of the roughly 71 subjects in the cohort, around 14 were HAM/TSP patients, about 34 were multiple sclerosis patients, and about 20 were healthy controls. Paper-wide results and their limitations: TCR clonal expansion was highest in HAM/TSP patients and lowest in MS patients, with MS patients falling below even healthy controls. The MS cluster showed no association with clinical or MRI features, and the authors stated that larger cohorts are needed. In a phylogenetic analysis, the repertoires of 18 out of 34 MS patients fell into a single cluster of related CDR3 sequences, pointing to a possible signature at the repertoire level. No identical CDR3 amino acid sequences were found to be shared among expanded clones across subjects, suggesting that TCR-beta repertoires were private in all groups.

To synthesize cDNA, template-switch 5'RACE was performed with a primer carrying a 10-nucleotide random unique molecular identifier so that each TCR transcript was tagged. Over 180 million TCR-beta sequences, covering 15-18 subjects, were produced in each sequencing run. Total RNA was extracted with the RNeasy kit. The KAPA Real-time Library Amplification kit was used to amplify TCR-beta VDJ regions with primers targeting the TCR constant region and the 5'RACE anchor. Sample indexes and Illumina adaptors were added in a first PCR, and a second PCR then increased library yield. The roughly 650 bp TCR product was size-selected on a 2% E-gel SizeSelection system after Ampure bead purification. Before pooling, library quality was checked on a Bioanalyzer, concentration was measured with Qubit, and libraries were quantified with the Kapa Library Quantification kit. An Illumina HiSeq 2500 sequenced the libraries paired-end 2 x 150 bp. To increase sequence diversity, about 25-31% phiX was spiked into each library pool. As for the authors' bioinformatics: Quality-filtered reads were processed with the UMI-based MiGEC pipeline, and over 90% of raw TCR sequences were removed by the MiGEC pipeline during error correction. VDJ genes were aligned to IMGT germline references, and each clonotype was defined by a unique CDR3 amino acid sequence together with V-J genes. Clonal expansion, Shannon diversity, and CDR3 relatedness (CalcPairwiseDistances, ClusterSamples) were evaluated with VDJtools, and phylogenetic trees were built with CLCbio workbench. Using coefficient-of-variation modelling across technical triplicates, the study counted a clone as expanded if it had at least 8 unique UMIs. TCRdb handled the public reads itself, with Q25 trimming in fastp and clone calling in MiXCR, and kept productive beta chains. A single entry per CDR3 protein holds the most common genes and DNA from its merged rows. Clone size and V and J calls follow TCRdb, not the original study. The sample table records approximately 65,000 distinct CDR3 sequences; 5.2% of these occur just once. The ten largest make up about 6% of the sample.

Libraries from unsorted PBMCs were made from 2 million PBMCs kept in RNAlater at -80 degrees C until RNA extraction. Multiple sclerosis patients were enrolled in a US clinical protocol under which disease progression was evaluated by magnetic resonance imaging. Peripheral blood underwent Ficoll-Hypaque density gradient centrifugation to isolate PBMCs, which were then cryopreserved in liquid nitrogen. In this sample, this clonotype turned up many times. Its antigen remains unidentified. No quality values exist for individual bases; no much larger clone is one base distant. The germline V gene gives CDR1 as SGHRS and CDR2 as YFSETQ. Trimming at the junction amounts to 1 base on V and 5 bases on J, and the germline ends lie 10 bases apart. Spanning cysteine to phenylalanine, the CDR3 consists of 14 amino acids. This entry keeps only the CDR3 DNA: 42 bases, framed from base 1.

This receptor chain uses TRBV5-1 and TRBJ2-1, with no D gene named confidently. This TCR came from a human donor with multiple sclerosis. The donor label of this sample is uncertain. Sequenced: PBMCs. The DNA sequence is TGCGCCAGCAGCTTGACAAGTCCAAACAATGAGCAGTTCTTC. Its protein product is CASSLTSPNNEQFF.